One and the same sample provided the 30 T cell receptor beta chains below, sequenced in a study of T cell repertoires in cytomegalovirus infection. TCRdb used MiXCR to reprocess the reads, holding one entry per CDR3 protein. This sample yields some 900,000 distinct CDR3 sequences, of which 30% to 35% are seen a single time; 9.5% to 15% belongs to the top ten. For these TCRs, the target antigens are not known. The specimen was cultured CD8+ T cells from PBMCs, collected from culture after CMV antigen stimulation. All receptors come from a human donor in good health (CMV status not recorded). Some clones in this sample may be carry-over from other donors' samples.

This sequence joins TRBV4-1 and TRBJ2-7; possibly TRBD2 for D (6 bases). Germline loops: CDR1 MGHRA, CDR2 YSYEKL. The V end was cut by 1 base, the J end by 5 bases, with 9 bases between. The CDR3 runs 13 residues. DNA of the CDR3: TGCGCCAGCAGCCAAGGGTCGGGGGACGAGCAGTACTTC. It codes for CASSQGSGDEQYF.

This clonotype showed up just a few times. This chain joins TRBV19 and TRBJ1-6; 9 nucleotides align to TRBD1. The CDR3 contains 15 residues. Germline V CDR1 and CDR2: LNHDA, SQIVND (reference sequence). Trimming removed 5 bases from V and 10 bases from J; junction bases left unmatched: 9. DNA for the CDR3: TGTGCCAGTAGTGTCCGGGGACAGGGACGCTCACCCCTCCACTTT. Protein: CASSVRGQGRSPLHF.

This clonotype was detected only a few times. The chain couples TRBV5-1 to TRBJ2-1, with D possibly being TRBD2 (6 bases). The length of the CDR3 is 17 residues. Trimming left V 0 bases short and J 6 bases short, with 19 bases between. The V gene's germline CDR1 is SGHRS and CDR2 YFSETQ. The CDR3 spells CASSLEGGGTFFNEQFF. As DNA, the CDR3 is TGCGCCAGCAGCTTGGAGGGAGGAGGGACGTTTTTCAATGAGCAGTTCTTC. Full variable domain (remainder filled in from reference TRBV5-1 and TRBJ2-1): KAGVTQTPRYLIKTRGQQVTLSCSPISGHRSVSWYQQTPGQGLQFLFEYFSETQRNKGNFPGRFSGRQFSNSRSEMNVSTLELGDSALYLCASSLEGGGTFFNEQFFGPGTRLTVL.

The V gene is TRBV28, the J gene TRBJ2-2; TRBD1 might be the D (6 bases). The CDR3 totals 15 residues. From germline, CDR1 is MDHEN and CDR2 SYDVKM. Between the trimmed V and J ends, which lost 6 bases and 7 bases, there was a span of 18 bases. In DNA, the CDR3 is TGTGCCAGCAGCCCTTTTAGGGGGTGGATCGGGGAGCTGTTTTTT. Translation gives CASSPFRGWIGELFF. The full variable domain, completed using reference TRBV28 and TRBJ2-2, is DVKVTQSSRYLVKRTGEKVFLECVQDMDHENMFWYRQDPGLGLRLIYFSYDVKMKEKGDIPEGYSVSREKKERFSLILESASTNQTSMYLCASSPFRGWIGELFFGEGSRLTVL.

The sample holds many counts of this clonotype. J is TRBJ1-3 and V is TRBV6-5; D not resolved. This CDR3 has 19 amino acids. V was shortened by 0 bases and J by 0 bases, with 18 bases between the two germline ends. Germline lookup yields CDR1 MNHEY and CDR2 SVGAGI. CDR3 amino acids: CASSYSKGSPRISGNTIYF. The CDR3 DNA reads TGTGCCAGCAGTTACTCGAAGGGCAGTCCCAGAATCTCTGGAAACACCATATATTTT.

This clonotype occurred a few times. The J gene is TRBJ1-1, the V gene TRBV6-6, with D uncertain. The CDR3 is 13 residues long. The germline V gene has CDR1 MNHNY and CDR2 SVGAGI (reference sequence). Trimming stripped 0 bases from V and 6 bases from J, with 8 bases between. The CDR3 loop reads CASSYSRVAEAFF. CDR3 sequence (DNA): TGTGCCAGCAGTTACTCGAGGGTGGCTGAAGCTTTCTTT.

This clonotype showed up just a few times. The rearrangement links TRBV9 to TRBJ1-6; TRBD1 is a possible D gene (5 bases). Germline CDR1 is SGDLS and CDR2 is YYNGEE. This CDR3 region has 17 residues. V lost 0 bases and J 7 bases, leaving 17 bases between the germline ends. The DNA for the CDR3 is TGTGCCAGCAGCGTAGACTTTTACCCGACAGAAAATTCACCCCTCCACTTT. Its protein product is CASSVDFYPTENSPLHF.

V is TRBV6-6 and J is TRBJ2-2, with D tentatively TRBD1 or TRBD2 (7 bases each). Looked up from germline, CDR1 is MNHNY and CDR2 is SVGAGI (reference sequence). CDR3 length: 15 residues. The V end was cut by 6 bases, the J end by 2 bases, with 13 bases between. The CDR3: CASRGGTVNTGELFF. CDR3 DNA: TGTGCCAGCAGGGGGGGGACAGTTAACACCGGGGAGCTGTTTTTT.

This rearrangement joins TRBV7-3 to TRBJ2-4; the match to TRBD1 covers 8 bases. After removal of 5 bases from V and 0 bases from J, the junction contained 9 bases not matched to a gene. The CDR3 runs to 17 residues. The germline V gene has CDR1 SGHTA and CDR2 FQGTGA. CDR3: CASSRPDRVVAKNIQYF. The CDR3 DNA reads as TGTGCCAGCAGCCGCCCGGACAGGGTTGTAGCCAAAAACATTCAGTACTTC.

As for this clonotype: A read error may produce the germline difference seen at one junction end. This chain links TRBV19 with TRBJ2-1; TRBD1 matches 8 bases. The CDR3 covers 13 residues. CDR1 LNHDA and CDR2 SQIVND come from the germline V gene (reference sequence). The DNA of the CDR3 is TGTGCCAGTAGTTTACAGGGGGGAAATGAGCAGATCTTC. Translation: CASSLQGGNEQIF.

This rearrangement joins TRBV7-3 to TRBJ2-1; the D is unclear. The V end was cut by 6 bases, the J end by 0 bases, with 18 bases between. The CDR3 spans 17 residues. Germline loops: CDR1 SGHTA, CDR2 FQGTGA. For the CDR3, the DNA is TGTGCCAGCAGATCCGCCTTTGAGAGGACCTCCTACAATGAGCAGTTCTTC. Translating gives CASRSAFERTSYNEQFF. The full variable domain, with the rest looked up from reference TRBV7-3 and TRBJ2-1, is GAGVSQTPSNKVTEKGKYVELRCDPISGHTALYWYRQSLGQGPEFLIYFQGTGAADDSGLPNDRFFAVRPEGSVSTLKIQRTERGDSAVYLCASRSAFERTSYNEQFFGPGTRLTVL.

The sample holds a few counts of this clonotype. The gene calls are TRBV7-9 and TRBJ2-3, with a tentative D call TRBD2 (6 bases). The CDR3 runs 15 residues. Trimming pared 2 bases from V and 0 bases from J, leaving 9 bases between. Germline-derived CDR1 and CDR2 are SEHNR and FQNEAQ (reference sequence). CDR3 sequence (DNA): TGTGCCAGCAGCTTATGGACTACGAGCACAGATACGCAGTATTTT. Its translation is CASSLWTTSTDTQYF.

This clonotype was counted between two and nine times. The chain links TRBV19 to TRBJ1-5, with 7 nucleotides matching TRBD1. With V trimmed by 8 bases and J by 0 bases, 7 bases remained unmatched. The CDR3 covers 15 residues. Germline V gives CDR1 LNHDA, CDR2 SQIVND (reference sequence). This CDR3 reads CASVFRDSSNQPQHF. In DNA form, the CDR3 reads TGTGCCAGTGTCTTCCGGGACAGTAGCAATCAGCCCCAGCATTTT.

This clonotype was counted ten times or more. The V and J genes are TRBV9 and TRBJ1-1, with D possibly matching TRBD1 (5 bases). The CDR3 is 13 amino acids. Germline V gene data show CDR1 as SGDLS and CDR2 as YYNGEE. V was pared by 7 bases and J by 6 bases, with 16 bases between. Written as DNA, the CDR3 is TGTGCCAGCTCGGTTTTAGGGGACGCTGAAGCTTTCTTT. It translates to CASSVLGDAEAFF.

This clonotype occurred once. The J gene is TRBJ1-1, the V gene TRBV19; perhaps TRBD1 as D (6 bases). The CDR3 consists of 14 residues. The germline V gene encodes CDR1 LNHDA and CDR2 SQIVND (reference sequence). Trimming shortened V by 6 bases and J by 0 bases, and 11 bases separated the two germline ends. DNA of the CDR3: TGTGCCAGTAGAAAGGGGGATATGAACACTGAAGCTTTCTTT. This encodes CASRKGDMNTEAFF.

The sample holds a few counts of this clonotype. J is TRBJ2-5 and V is TRBV27; 7 nucleotides agree with TRBD1. Trimming took 5 bases from V and 4 from J; bases not matched to a gene: 7. CDR3 length: 14 residues. The germline V gene encodes CDR1 MNHEY and CDR2 SMNVEV (reference sequence). The CDR3 nucleotides are TGTGCCAGCAGTCACAGGGGTCCCCTAGAGACCCAGTACTTC. Its protein is CASSHRGPLETQYF.

The sample holds a few counts of this clonotype. V gene TRBV4-1 combines with J gene TRBJ2-7; 9 positions match TRBD1. Trimming took 0 bases from V and 4 from J; bases not matched to a gene: 7. This CDR3 comprises 16 residues. The germline CDR1 and CDR2 sequences are MGHRA and YSYEKL. The CDR3 coding sequence is TGCGCCAGCAGCCAAGAAGGGGGGACAGGGACATACGAGCAGTACTTC. Translated, it gives CASSQEGGTGTYEQYF.

The chain employs TRBV7-9 and TRBJ2-1; D remains unclear. Germline-derived CDR1 and CDR2 are SEHNR and FQNEAQ (reference sequence). The CDR3 is 15 amino acids. V was clipped by 10 bases and J by 6 bases, with 22 bases between them. CDR3 sequence: CATIVSGQVGNEQFF. CDR3 in DNA: TGTGCCACCATCGTAAGTGGGCAGGTGGGCAATGAGCAGTTCTTC.

This chain joins TRBV6-1 and TRBJ2-1; 7 bases match TRBD2. Per the germline V gene, CDR1 is MNHNS and CDR2 is SASEGT. The length of the CDR3 is 15 residues. Unmatched junction bases numbered 14, after V lost 11 bases and J lost 4 bases. CDR3 in amino acids: CAAAVNGGIYNEQFF. The CDR3 DNA sequence: TGTGCCGCAGCGGTGAACGGGGGGATATACAATGAGCAGTTCTTC.

The V call is TRBV4-1, the J call TRBJ1-1, with TRBD1 matching 8 bases. The CDR3 covers 16 residues. The V gene end was trimmed by 3 bases and the J gene end by 3 bases; junction bases not matched to a gene: 9. CDR1 and CDR2 (germline): MGHRA, YSYEKL. Written as DNA, the CDR3 is TGCGCCAGCAGCCATTCCCAGGGGGCCCTCGACACTGAAGCTTTCTTT. The encoded protein is CASSHSQGALDTEAFF.

The gene calls are TRBV27 and TRBJ1-2; no clear D. The germline V gene encodes CDR1 MNHEY and CDR2 SMNVEV (reference sequence). V lost 0 bases and J lost 10, with 9 bases in between. This CDR3 is 12 amino acids long. The CDR3: CASSLSGQYYTF. The CDR3 nucleotides are TGTGCCAGCAGTTTATCGGGCCAGTACTACACCTTC.

The genes are TRBV7-9 and TRBJ1-1; D remains ambiguous. V was pared by 0 bases and J by 0 bases, with 5 bases between. The CDR3 runs 14 residues. The germline CDR1 and CDR2 sequences are SEHNR and FQNEAQ (reference sequence). The CDR3 reads CASSLASMNTEAFF. CDR3 nucleotides: TGTGCCAGCAGCTTAGCCAGTATGAACACTGAAGCTTTCTTT.

This clonotype was seen only a few times. The chain combines TRBV7-6 with TRBJ2-6; D possibly corresponds to TRBD1 (5 bases). The CDR3 totals 17 residues. The germline V gene has CDR1 SGHVS and CDR2 FNYEAQ. V lost 4 bases and J 0 bases, leaving 13 bases between the germline ends. In nucleotides, the CDR3 is TGTGCCAGCAGCTATATCTTCCAGGGCTCTGGGGCCAACGTCCTGACTTTC. This codes for CASSYIFQGSGANVLTF. The full variable domain, rest sourced from reference TRBV7-6 and TRBJ2-6, is GAGVSQSPRYKVTKRGQDVALRCDPISGHVSLYWYRQALGQGPEFLTYFNYEAQQDKSGLPNDRFSAERPEGSISTLTIQRTEQRDSAMYRCASSYIFQGSGANVLTFGAGSRLTVL.

The chain employs TRBV12-3 or TRBV12-4 and TRBJ2-2; D unclear. This CDR3 is 14 amino acids long. V lost 6 bases, J lost 4 bases, and 12 bases lay in between. This CDR3 reads CASSRLASTGELFF. The CDR3 nucleotides are TGTGCCAGCAGCCGACTGGCCTCCACCGGGGAGCTGTTTTTT.

This chain joins TRBV24-1 and TRBJ2-1, with D uncertain. The V gene lost 3 bases and the J gene lost 6 bases, with 11 bases spanning the gap. Looked up from germline, CDR1 is KGHDR and CDR2 is SFDVKD. The CDR3 has 14 residues. CDR3 residues: CATSDPVPPNEQFF. In DNA form, the CDR3 reads TGTGCCACCAGTGATCCAGTCCCACCCAATGAGCAGTTCTTC.

The V and J genes are TRBV11-1 and TRBJ2-1, with 8 positions matching TRBD1. The ends lost 3 bases at V and 0 bases at J; junction bases unmatched: 4. Germline CDR1 is SGHAT and CDR2 is FQDESV (reference sequence). This CDR3 is 16 amino acids long. CDR3 bases: TGTGCCAGCAGCTTGCAGGGACAGGCCTCCTACAATGAGCAGTTCTTC. Its protein product is CASSLQGQASYNEQFF.

The chain uses TRBV4-1 and TRBJ2-1; 8 nucleotides agree with TRBD1. Unmatched junction bases numbered 14, after V lost 4 bases and J lost 6 bases. CDR1 is MGHRA, CDR2 YSYEKL, per germline. The CDR3 is 17 residues long. The CDR3 DNA reads as TGCGCCAGCAGCCGGAGTATAGGGACAGGCTTTTCCAATGAGCAGTTCTTC. The encoded protein is CASSRSIGTGFSNEQFF.

The sample holds a few counts of this clonotype. The chain links TRBV6-5 to TRBJ2-1, with a weak D call TRBD1 (6 bases). CDR3 length equals 13 residues. From germline, CDR1 is MNHEY and CDR2 SVGAGI. The V end was cut by 4 bases, the J end by 9 bases, with 13 bases between. In nucleotides, the CDR3 is TGTGCCAGCAGTTTACAGGGTCCAGGTGAGCAGTTCTTC. This sequence encodes CASSLQGPGEQFF.

This clonotype showed up many times. The rearrangement uses TRBV7-2 and TRBJ2-3, with D unclear. The CDR3 sequence is 13 residues long. The V end was cut by 5 bases, the J end by 3 bases, with 9 bases between. Germline CDR1 is SGHTA and CDR2 is FQGNSA. As DNA, the CDR3 is TGTGCCAGCAGCCCCCATCTAACAGATACGCAGTATTTT. Translating gives CASSPHLTDTQYF.

A note on this clonotype: This may be a read error: a much more frequent sequence differs by one nucleotide. This chain uses TRBV7-6 with TRBJ2-3; 8 bases are a match to TRBD1. V shed 3 bases, J shed 5 bases, and the junction held 7 bases outside the gene matches. Germline loops: CDR1 SGHVS, CDR2 FNYEAQ. This CDR3 has 15 amino acids. CDR3 sequence reads: CASSFSGGMVDTQYF. The CDR3 DNA reads TGTGCCAGCAGCTTTTCAGGGGGCATGGTAGATACGCAGTATTTT. The complete variable domain, with remaining parts taken from reference TRBV7-6 and TRBJ2-3, reads GAGVSQSPRYKVTKRGQDVALRCDPISGHVSLYWYRQALGQGPEFLTYFNYEAQQDKSGLPNDRFSAERPEGSISTLTIQRTEQRDSAMYRCASSFSGGMVDTQYFGPGTRLTVL.